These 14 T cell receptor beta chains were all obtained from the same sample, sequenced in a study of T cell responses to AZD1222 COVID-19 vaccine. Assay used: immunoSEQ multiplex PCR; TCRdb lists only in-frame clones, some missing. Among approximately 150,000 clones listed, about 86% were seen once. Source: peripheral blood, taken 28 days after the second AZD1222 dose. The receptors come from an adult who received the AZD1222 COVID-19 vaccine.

The CDR3 sequence is CASSGGGLQPQHF. CDR3 DNA sequence: TGTGCCAGCAGCGGCGGGGGGTTACAGCCCCAGCATTTT. This chain uses TRBV9 with TRBJ1-5; tentative D call: TRBD1 (5 bases). Trimming took 3 bases from V and 7 from J, leaving 11 bases between them. The germline V gene encodes CDR1 SGDLS and CDR2 YYNGEE. CDR3 length equals 13 residues.

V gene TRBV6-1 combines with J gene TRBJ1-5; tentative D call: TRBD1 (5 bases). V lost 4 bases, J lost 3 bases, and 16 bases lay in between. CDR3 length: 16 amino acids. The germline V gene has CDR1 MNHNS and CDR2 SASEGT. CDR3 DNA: TGTGCCAGCAGTGTGGGGGTAGGAATCGACAATCAGCCCCAGCATTTT. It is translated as CASSVGVGIDNQPQHF.

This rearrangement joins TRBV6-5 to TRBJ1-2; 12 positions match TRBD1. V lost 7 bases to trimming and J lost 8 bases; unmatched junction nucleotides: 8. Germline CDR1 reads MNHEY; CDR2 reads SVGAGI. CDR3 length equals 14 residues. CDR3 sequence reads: CASTGTGGPLGYTF. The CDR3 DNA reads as TGTGCCAGCACCGGGACAGGGGGCCCGCTGGGCTACACCTTC.

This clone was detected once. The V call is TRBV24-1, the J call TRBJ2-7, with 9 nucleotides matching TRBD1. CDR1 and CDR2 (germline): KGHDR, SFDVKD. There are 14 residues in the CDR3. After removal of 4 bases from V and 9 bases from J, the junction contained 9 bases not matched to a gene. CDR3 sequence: CATSEGGQGHWQYF. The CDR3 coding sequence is TGTGCCACCAGTGAAGGCGGACAGGGGCATTGGCAGTACTTC.

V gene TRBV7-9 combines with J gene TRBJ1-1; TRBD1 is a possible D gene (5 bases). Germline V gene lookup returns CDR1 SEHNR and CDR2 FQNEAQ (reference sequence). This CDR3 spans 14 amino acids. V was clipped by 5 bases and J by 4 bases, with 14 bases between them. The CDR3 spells CASSPRGLGTEAFF. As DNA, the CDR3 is TGTGCCAGCAGCCCTAGGGGATTGGGCACTGAAGCTTTCTTT.

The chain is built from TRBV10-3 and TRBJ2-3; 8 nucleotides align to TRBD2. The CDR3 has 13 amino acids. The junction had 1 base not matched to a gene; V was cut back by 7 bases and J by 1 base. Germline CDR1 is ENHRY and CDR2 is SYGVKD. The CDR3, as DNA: TGTGCCATCAATAGCGGGGGCACAGATACGCAGTATTTT. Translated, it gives CAINSGGTDTQYF.

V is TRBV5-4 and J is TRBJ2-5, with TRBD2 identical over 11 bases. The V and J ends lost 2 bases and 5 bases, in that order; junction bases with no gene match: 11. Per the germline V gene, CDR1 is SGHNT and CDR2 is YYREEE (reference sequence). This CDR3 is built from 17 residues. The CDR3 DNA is TGTGCCAGCAGCTTAAAGGTAGCGGGGGGGTCCCAGGAGACCCAGTACTTC. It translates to CASSLKVAGGSQETQYF. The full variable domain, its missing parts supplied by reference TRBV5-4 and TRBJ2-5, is ETGVTQSPTHLIKTRGQQVTLRCSSQSGHNTVSWYQQALGQGPQFIFQYYREEENGRGNFPPRFSGLQFPNYSSELNVNALELDDSALYLCASSLKVAGGSQETQYFGPGTRLLVL.

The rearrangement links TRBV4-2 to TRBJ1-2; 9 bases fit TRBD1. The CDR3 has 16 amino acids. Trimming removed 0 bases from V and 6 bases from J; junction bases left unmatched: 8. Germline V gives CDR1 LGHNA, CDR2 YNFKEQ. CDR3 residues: CASSQDAGTGWDGYTF. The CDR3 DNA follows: TGTGCCAGCAGCCAAGACGCTGGGACAGGGTGGGATGGCTACACCTTC.

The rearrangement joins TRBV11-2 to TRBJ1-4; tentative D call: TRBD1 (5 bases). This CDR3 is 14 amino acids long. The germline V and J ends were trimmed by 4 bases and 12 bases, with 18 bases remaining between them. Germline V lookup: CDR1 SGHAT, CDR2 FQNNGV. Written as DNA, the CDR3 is TGTGCCAGCAGCTCTCCGAAGTCGGGGGATGAACTGTTTTTT. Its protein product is CASSSPKSGDELFF. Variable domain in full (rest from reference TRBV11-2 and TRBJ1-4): EAGVAQSPRYKIIEKRQSVAFWCNPISGHATLYWYQQILGQGPKLLIQFQNNGVVDDSQLPKDRFSAERLKGVDSTLKIQPAKLEDSAVYLCASSSPKSGDELFFGSGTQLSVL.

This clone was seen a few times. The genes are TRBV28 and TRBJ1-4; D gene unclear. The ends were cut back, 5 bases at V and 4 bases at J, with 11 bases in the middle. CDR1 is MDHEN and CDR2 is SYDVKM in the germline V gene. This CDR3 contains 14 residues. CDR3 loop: CASSPLLSNEKLFF. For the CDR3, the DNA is TGTGCCAGCAGTCCTCTTTTAAGTAATGAAAAACTGTTTTTT.

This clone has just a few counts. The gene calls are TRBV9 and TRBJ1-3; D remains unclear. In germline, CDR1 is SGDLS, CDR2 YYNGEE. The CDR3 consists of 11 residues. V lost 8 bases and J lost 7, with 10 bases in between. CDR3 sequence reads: CASALGNTIYF. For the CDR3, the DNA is TGTGCCAGTGCTTTGGGTAACACCATATATTTT.

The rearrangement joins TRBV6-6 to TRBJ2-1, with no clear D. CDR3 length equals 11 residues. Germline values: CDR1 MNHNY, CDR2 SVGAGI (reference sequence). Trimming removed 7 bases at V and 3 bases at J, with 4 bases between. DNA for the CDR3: TGTGCCAGCACCGACTACAATGAGCAGTTCTTC. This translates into CASTDYNEQFF.

This CDR3 is CASSLIRQNTGELFF. CDR3 nucleotide sequence: TGCGCCAGCAGCTTGATTAGACAGAACACCGGGGAGCTGTTTTTT. The chain carries TRBV5-1 and TRBJ2-2; D is ambiguous. V gave up 1 base and J gave up 1 base, with 8 bases separating them. The CDR3 sequence is 15 residues long. The V gene's germline CDR1 is SGHRS and CDR2 YFSETQ.

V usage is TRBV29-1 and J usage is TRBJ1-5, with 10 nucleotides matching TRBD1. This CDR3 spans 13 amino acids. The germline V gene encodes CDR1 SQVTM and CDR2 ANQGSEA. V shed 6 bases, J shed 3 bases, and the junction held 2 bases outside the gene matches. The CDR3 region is CSVGQGYNQPQHF. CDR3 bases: TGCAGCGTGGGACAGGGGTACAATCAGCCCCAGCATTTT.